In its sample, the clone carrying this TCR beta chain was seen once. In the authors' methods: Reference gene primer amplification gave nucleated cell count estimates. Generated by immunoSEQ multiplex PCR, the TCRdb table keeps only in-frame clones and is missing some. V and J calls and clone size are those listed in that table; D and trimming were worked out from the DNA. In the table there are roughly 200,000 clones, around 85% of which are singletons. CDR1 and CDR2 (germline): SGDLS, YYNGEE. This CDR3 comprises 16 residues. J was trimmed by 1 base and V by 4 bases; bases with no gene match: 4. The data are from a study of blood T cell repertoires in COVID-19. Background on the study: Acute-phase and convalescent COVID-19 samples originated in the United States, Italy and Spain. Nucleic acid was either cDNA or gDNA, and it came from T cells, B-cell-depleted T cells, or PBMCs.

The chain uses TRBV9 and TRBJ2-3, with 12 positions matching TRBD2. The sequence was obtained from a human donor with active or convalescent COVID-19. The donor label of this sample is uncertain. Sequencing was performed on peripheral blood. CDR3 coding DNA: TGTGCCAGCAGCAAACGGACTAGCGGGGGCACAGATACGCAGTATTTT. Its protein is CASSKRTSGGTDTQYF.